These 18 T cell receptor beta chains originate from one sample sequenced in a study of T cells after yellow fever vaccination. From the 5' RACE reads, TCRdb called clonotypes with MiXCR, one entry per CDR3 protein. The sample consists of 300,000 to 350,000 distinct CDR3 sequences, 3.5% to 4.5% of them appearing once. This specimen was PBMCs, taken 5 days after the yellow fever booster vaccination. Receptors were obtained from a man between 18 and 35 years old who received the YFV17D yellow fever vaccine.

This clonotype was counted only a few times. The rearrangement uses TRBV5-6 and TRBJ1-2; D is unresolved. The CDR3 runs to 14 residues. Looked up from germline, CDR1 is SGHDT and CDR2 is YYEEEE. Trimming left V 0 bases short and J 0 bases short, with 6 bases between. CDR3: CASSLGPTNYGYTF. The CDR3 DNA reads as TGTGCCAGCAGCTTGGGGCCGACTAACTATGGCTACACCTTC. The full variable domain, completed using reference TRBV5-6 and TRBJ1-2, is DAGVTQSPTHLIKTRGQQVTLRCSPKSGHDTVSWYQQALGQGPQFIFQYYEEEERQRGNFPDRFSGHQFPNYSSELNVNALLLGDSALYLCASSLGPTNYGYTFGSGTRLTVV.

The genes are TRBV27 and TRBJ2-1; 9 bases match TRBD2. With V trimmed by 0 bases and J by 9 bases, 9 bases remained unmatched. Germline assignment: CDR1 MNHEY and CDR2 SMNVEV (reference sequence). This CDR3 is 16 amino acids long. As DNA, the CDR3 is TGTGCCAGCAGTTTATCGGCGGGGGGGACCGGTCTTGAGCAGTTCTTC. Encoded protein: CASSLSAGGTGLEQFF.

This sequence joins TRBV6-1 and TRBJ1-4; D perhaps matches TRBD1 (6 bases). The CDR3 spans 17 residues. V dropped 5 bases and J dropped 2 bases, with 18 bases sitting between them. In germline, CDR1 is MNHNS, CDR2 SASEGT. CDR3 coding DNA: TGTGCCAGCAGTCGGTTCGCCTCCAGGGGTACTAATGAAAAACTGTTTTTT. Translated: CASSRFASRGTNEKLFF.

There are a few counts of this clonotype. The rearrangement links TRBV11-2 to TRBJ2-5, with D perhaps matching TRBD2 (5 bases). The CDR3 is 12 amino acids. Looked up from germline, CDR1 is SGHAT and CDR2 is FQNNGV. V was trimmed by 10 bases and J by 2 bases, leaving 11 bases between them. CDR3: CAISGIQETQYF. Here the CDR3 DNA reads TGTGCCATCTCCGGGATACAAGAGACCCAGTACTTC.

V gene TRBV15 combines with J gene TRBJ1-3; tentative D call: TRBD1 (5 bases). This CDR3 comprises 12 residues. CDR1 and CDR2 from the germline V gene are LNHNV and YYDKDF (reference sequence). Trimming stripped 6 bases from V and 4 bases from J, with 7 bases between. Here the CDR3 reads CATRQGGNTIYF. CDR3 sequence (DNA): TGTGCCACCAGGCAGGGCGGAAACACCATATATTTT.

This clonotype occurred many times. The chain joins TRBV24-1 to TRBJ2-2, with a tentative D call TRBD2 (6 bases). With 9 bases removed from V and 1 base from J, the gap between germline ends came to 17 bases. Per the germline V gene, CDR1 is KGHDR and CDR2 is SFDVKD. CDR3 length equals 16 residues. This chain's CDR3 is CATQDGLLVNTGELFF. CDR3 sequence (DNA): TGTGCCACCCAAGACGGACTACTCGTGAACACCGGGGAGCTGTTTTTT.

This clonotype was seen a few times. V and J are TRBV19 and TRBJ2-7; 9 positions match TRBD1. Per germline, CDR1 LNHDA and CDR2 SQIVND (reference sequence). V gave up 8 bases and J gave up 6 bases; unmatched junction bases: 2. CDR3 length: 11 amino acids. The CDR3 here is CASGTGTEQYF. The CDR3 DNA follows: TGTGCCAGTGGGACAGGGACCGAGCAGTACTTC.

This clonotype came up a few times. The V and J genes are TRBV12-3 or TRBV12-4 and TRBJ1-2, with unresolved D. The CDR3 consists of 11 residues. V shed 6 bases and J shed 6 bases, with 8 bases lying between them. The CDR3 sequence is CASSGDHGYTF. The CDR3 bases are TGTGCCAGCAGCGGAGACCATGGCTACACCTTC.

This clonotype was recorded many times. This rearrangement joins TRBV9 to TRBJ1-2; D is unresolved. The CDR3 is made up of 12 amino acids. Germline lookup yields CDR1 SGDLS and CDR2 YYNGEE. Trimming left V 3 bases short and J 0 bases short, with 3 bases between. The CDR3 is CASSATNYGYTF. CDR3 in DNA: TGTGCCAGCAGCGCCACTAACTATGGCTACACCTTC.

A few counts support this clonotype. The V call is TRBV10-3, the J call TRBJ1-1; no clear D. V lost 0 bases and J 0 bases, leaving 11 bases between the germline ends. CDR3 length equals 16 residues. Per germline, CDR1 ENHRY and CDR2 SYGVKD. The CDR3 coding sequence is TGTGCCATCAGTGAGTCGAGAACAGCCCTGAACACTGAAGCTTTCTTT. Its translation is CAISESRTALNTEAFF.

The chain uses TRBV5-1 and TRBJ2-5; 10 nucleotides agree with TRBD1. V gave up 4 bases and J gave up 4 bases; unmatched junction bases: 7. CDR3 size: 15 residues. Per germline, CDR1 SGHRS and CDR2 YFSETQ. The CDR3 loop is CASSSGTGVRETQYF. Here the CDR3 DNA reads TGCGCCAGCAGCAGTGGGACAGGGGTGCGAGAGACCCAGTACTTC.

This clonotype has more than one count but fewer than ten. V and J are TRBV27 and TRBJ2-5, with 11 bases that match TRBD2. Trimming cost V 1 base and J 5 bases; bases outside gene matches: 6. This CDR3 has 16 residues. CDR1 and CDR2 from the germline V gene are MNHEY and SMNVEV (reference sequence). CDR3 amino acids: CASSLLGSGGEETQYF. The CDR3 region has the DNA TGTGCCAGCAGTTTATTGGGTAGCGGGGGGGAGGAGACCCAGTACTTC.

At least ten counts were recorded for this clonotype. DNA for the CDR3: TGCAGTGCTAGCGGTGGAGATACGCAGTATTTT. Encoded protein: CSASGGDTQYF. The chain joins TRBV20-1 to TRBJ2-3; D call uncertain. The V gene's germline CDR1 is DFQATT and CDR2 SNEGSKA (reference sequence). The ends were cut back, 3 bases at V and 5 bases at J, with 6 bases in the middle. This CDR3 comprises 11 residues.

This clonotype was found many times. The V gene is TRBV20-1, the J gene TRBJ2-5; D remains unclear. This CDR3 spans 14 amino acids. Trimming took 1 base from V and 2 from J, leaving 11 bases between them. Germline V gene lookup returns CDR1 DFQATT and CDR2 SNEGSKA (reference sequence). In DNA form, the CDR3 reads TGCAGTGCTAGAGGATACTCGAAGCAAGAGACCCAGTACTTC. The encoded protein is CSARGYSKQETQYF.

CDR3 region: CASSLGAGGNEQFF. The CDR3 DNA reads TGTGCCAGCAGCTTGGGAGCGGGGGGAAATGAGCAGTTCTTC. This sequence joins TRBV7-2 and TRBJ2-1; 9 positions match TRBD2. Germline V gene data show CDR1 as SGHTA and CDR2 as FQGNSA. Losses at the gene ends were 3 bases for V and 7 bases for J; bases not matched to a gene: 4. The CDR3 loop spans 14 amino acids. Drawing the rest from reference TRBV7-2 and TRBJ2-1, the complete variable domain is GAGVSQSPSNKVTEKGKDVELRCDPISGHTALYWYRQSLGQGLEFLIYFQGNSAPDKSGLPSDRFSAERTGGSVSTLTIQRTQQEDSAVYLCASSLGAGGNEQFFGPGTRLTVL.

This clonotype was seen ten or more times. V gene TRBV19 combines with J gene TRBJ2-4, with D tentatively TRBD2 (5 bases). Between the trimmed V and J ends, which lost 3 bases and 6 bases, there was a span of 9 bases. Germline V gene sequence: CDR1 LNHDA, CDR2 SQIVND (reference sequence). The CDR3 has 13 residues. The CDR3 region has the DNA TGTGCCAGTAGTATCGGGGATTTAAACATTCAGTACTTC. Amino acid sequence: CASSIGDLNIQYF.

This clonotype was detected a few times. The rearrangement links TRBV12-3 or TRBV12-4 to TRBJ2-2; D remains unclear. This CDR3 spans 14 amino acids. Trimming left V 3 bases short and J 4 bases short, with 9 bases between. CDR3 nucleotides: TGTGCCAGCAGTTTCTTTACGACCACCGGGGAGCTGTTTTTT. Its protein is CASSFFTTTGELFF.

The gene calls are TRBV19 and TRBJ1-5, with D unclear. The germline V gene has CDR1 LNHDA and CDR2 SQIVND (reference sequence). Trimming removed 4 bases from V and 6 bases from J, with 13 bases in between. The CDR3 length is 14 residues. The CDR3 loop is CASSRETQAQPQHF. In nucleotides, the CDR3 is TGTGCCAGTAGTAGGGAAACCCAAGCTCAGCCCCAGCATTTT.